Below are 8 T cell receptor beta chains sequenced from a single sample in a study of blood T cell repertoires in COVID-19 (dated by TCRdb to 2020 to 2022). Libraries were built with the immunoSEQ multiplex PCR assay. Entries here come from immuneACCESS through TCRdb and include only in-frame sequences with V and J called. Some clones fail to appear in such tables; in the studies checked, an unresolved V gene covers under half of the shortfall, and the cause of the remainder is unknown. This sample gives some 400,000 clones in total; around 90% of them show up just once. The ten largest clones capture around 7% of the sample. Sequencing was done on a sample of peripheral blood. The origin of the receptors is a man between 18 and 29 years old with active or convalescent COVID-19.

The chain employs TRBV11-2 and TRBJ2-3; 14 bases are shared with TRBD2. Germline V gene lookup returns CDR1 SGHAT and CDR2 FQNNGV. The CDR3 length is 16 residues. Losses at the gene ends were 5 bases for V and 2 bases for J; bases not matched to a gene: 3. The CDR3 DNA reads TGTGCCAGCAGCATGGGACTAGCGGGAGCCACAGATACGCAGTATTTT. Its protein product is CASSMGLAGATDTQYF.

In DNA, the CDR3 is TGTGCCAGCAGTGTAGTTCCTGAAGAGACCCAGTACTTC. This codes for CASSVVPEETQYF. This chain links TRBV28 with TRBJ2-5, with D uncertain. CDR1 is MDHEN and CDR2 is SYDVKM in the germline V gene. The ends were cut back, 5 bases at V and 3 bases at J, with 10 bases in the middle. The CDR3 contains 13 residues.

CDR3 loop: CASSPLLDRGKQYF. CDR3 in DNA: TGTGCCAGCAGCCCGCTCCTCGACAGGGGCAAGCAGTACTTC. This chain connects TRBV11-2 to TRBJ2-7; 8 bases map to TRBD1. The CDR3 covers 14 residues. V trimming: 5 bases; J trimming: 8 bases; junction bases outside the gene matches: 11. Germline CDR1 and CDR2: SGHAT and FQNNGV.

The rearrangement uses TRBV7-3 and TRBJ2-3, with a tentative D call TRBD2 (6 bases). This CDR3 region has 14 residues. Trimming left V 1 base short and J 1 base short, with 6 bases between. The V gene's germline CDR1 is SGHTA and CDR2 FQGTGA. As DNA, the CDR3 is TGTGCCAGCAGCTTAATAGCGGGCACAGATACGCAGTATTTT. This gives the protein CASSLIAGTDTQYF. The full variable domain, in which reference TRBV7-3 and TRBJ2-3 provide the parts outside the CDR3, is GAGVSQTPSNKVTEKGKYVELRCDPISGHTALYWYRQSLGQGPEFLIYFQGTGAADDSGLPNDRFFAVRPEGSVSTLKIQRTERGDSAVYLCASSLIAGTDTQYFGPGTRLTVL.

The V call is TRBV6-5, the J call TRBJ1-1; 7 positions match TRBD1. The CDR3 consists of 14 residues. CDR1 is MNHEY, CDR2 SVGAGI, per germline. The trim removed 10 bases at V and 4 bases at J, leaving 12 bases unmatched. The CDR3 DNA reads TGTGCCATCTCCCAGGGGGTGACGGGCACTGAAGCTTTCTTT. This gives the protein CAISQGVTGTEAFF.

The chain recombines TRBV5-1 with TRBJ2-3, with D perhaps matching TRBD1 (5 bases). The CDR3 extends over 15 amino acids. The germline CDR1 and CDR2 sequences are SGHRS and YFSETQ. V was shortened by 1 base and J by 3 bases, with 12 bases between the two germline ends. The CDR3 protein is CASSLWGSRTDTQYF. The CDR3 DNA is TGCGCCAGCAGCTTGTGGGGCTCCCGAACAGATACGCAGTATTTT.

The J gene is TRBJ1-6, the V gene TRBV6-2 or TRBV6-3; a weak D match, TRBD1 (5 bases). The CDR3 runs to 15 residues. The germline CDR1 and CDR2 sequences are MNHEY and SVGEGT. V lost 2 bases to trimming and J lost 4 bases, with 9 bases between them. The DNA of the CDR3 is TGTGCCAGCAGTTACAACAGGAAATATAATTCACCCCTCCACTTT. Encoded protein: CASSYNRKYNSPLHF.

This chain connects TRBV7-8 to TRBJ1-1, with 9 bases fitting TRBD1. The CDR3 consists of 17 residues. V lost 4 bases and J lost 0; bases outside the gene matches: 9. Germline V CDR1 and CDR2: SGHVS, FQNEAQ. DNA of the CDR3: TGTGCCAGCAGCTCCCTCAACAGGGGGCCCATGAACACTGAAGCTTTCTTT. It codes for CASSSLNRGPMNTEAFF.